These T cell receptor beta chains were read from a single sample in a study of early T cells in non-severe SARS-CoV-2 infection. MiXCR, applied by TCRdb to the 5' RACE reads, yields one record per CDR3 protein. The data contain around 53,000 distinct CDR3 sequences, approximately 12% of them seen just once; the ten biggest clones take up around 2.6%. Sample: whole blood, taken at baseline. These receptors came from an adult who was a healthcare worker with PCR-confirmed SARS-CoV-2 infection or an uninfected control (not recorded which). The CDR3 runs from the conserved cysteine through the conserved F or W.

>15|TRBJ1-5|TRBV28
CASSNRGPGNQPQHF
>15|TRBJ2-1|TRBV19
CASSRTGTGPNEQFF
>15|TRBJ2-7|TRBV11-2
CASSLERVSPSEQYF
>16|TRBJ1-6|TRBV5-6
CASSLLDNSYNSPLHF
>15|TRBJ1-4|TRBV29-1
CSAQASGTYPEKLFF
>18|TRBJ2-6|TRBV3-1
CASSQEWGSTSGANVLTF
>11|TRBJ2-1|TRBV5-4
CASTRYDEQFF
>14|TRBJ1-6|TRBV3-1
CASSQVVPGSPLHF
>17|TRBJ2-1|TRBV4-2
CASSQARAGGSYNEQFF
>13|TRBJ2-7|TRBV7-2
CASSLAQGAEQYF
>14|TRBJ2-7|TRBV18
CASSAGTGAYEQYF
>15|TRBJ2-7|TRBV18
CASSPGQLSSYEQYF
>17|TRBJ1-2|TRBV7-2
CASSLAAAQGFNYGYTF
>15|TRBJ2-3|TRBV18
CASSPPREGTDTQYF
>13|TRBJ2-5|TRBV5-4
CASSLSDGETQYF
>14|TRBJ2-1|TRBV6-1
CASRDYLGYNEQFF
>15|TRBJ2-1|TRBV12-3/TRBV12-4
CASSSPGTRSNEQFF
>13|TRBJ2-3|TRBV6-6
CASSSHLTDTQYF
>15|TRBJ1-5|TRBV6-1
CASSANQQGIKPQHF
>16|TRBJ2-1|TRBV7-2
CASSTRTGGPYNEQFF
>13|TRBJ2-1|TRBV20-1
CSASLAGVYEQFF
>17|TRBJ2-7|TRBV18
CASSPLDAGPWSYEQYF
>15|TRBJ2-5|TRBV7-8
CASSSAGQRKGTQYF
>17|TRBJ2-5|TRBV28
CASSPGLAGGPGETQYF
>17|TRBJ2-7|TRBV5-4
CASSWTPGTTRTYEQYF
>12|TRBJ2-1|TRBV7-2
CARGLPGDEQFF
>15|TRBJ1-1|TRBV2
CASTGTGKVNTEAFF
>13|TRBJ2-6|TRBV10-3
CAISESGANVLTF
>15|TRBJ2-1|TRBV6-1
CASSEIAGGPDEQFF
>15|TRBJ2-2|TRBV2
CASSEWGRSTGELFF
>14|TRBJ1-3|TRBV11-2
CASSLALSGNTIYF
>14|TRBJ2-3|TRBV7-9
CAFRGSGATDTQYF
>14|TRBJ2-1|TRBV2
CASSALSSYNEQFF
>13|TRBJ1-3|TRBV15
CATRTGGGNTIYF
>14|TRBJ1-2|TRBV6-4
CASSKTGESDGYTF
>13|TRBJ1-5|TRBV7-6
CASSQGGGQPQHF